This T cell receptor (beta chain) was obtained from a study of shared clonotypes between healthy human individuals. The study, taken as a whole, reports: The sole specimen, blood, was sampled, and tissue repertoires likely differ.

Details on this clone: Its specificity is unknown.

Generated by immunoSEQ multiplex PCR, the TCRdb table keeps only in-frame clones and is missing some. The sample carries 750,000 to 1,000,000 clones, about 92% recorded once. Trimming cost V 1 base and J 0 bases; bases outside gene matches: 6. CDR3 size: 17 residues. Looked up from germline, CDR1 is LNHDA and CDR2 is SQIVND (reference sequence). Naive CD8 cells, CD45RO-negative and positively selected for CCR7, excluded terminally differentiated effector memory CD45RA+ cells. The origin of this receptor is a man aged 25-40 years in good health. The sample comprised naive CD8+ T cells sorted from blood. The chain employs TRBV19 and TRBJ1-2, with 9 bases that match TRBD1. CDR3 amino acids: CASSIVIRDRANYGYTF. CDR3 sequence (DNA): TGTGCCAGTAGTATAGTGATCCGGGACAGGGCTAACTATGGCTACACCTTC. The full variable domain, with the rest looked up from reference TRBV19 and TRBJ1-2, is DGGITQSPKYLFRKEGQNVTLSCEQNLNHDAMYWYRQDPGQGLRLIYYSQIVNDFQKGDIAEGYSVSREKKESFPLTVTSAQKNPTAFYLCASSIVIRDRANYGYTFGSGTRLTVV.